The clone carrying this T cell receptor (beta chain) was picked up one time. These data are taken from a study of T cell responses to AZD1222 COVID-19 vaccine. Only in-frame clones appear in the TCRdb table, and some are missing; sequencing was by immunoSEQ multiplex PCR. Of approximately 200,000 clones in the sample, about 93% were seen once. In germline, CDR1 is MNHEY, CDR2 SVGEGT. The CDR3 runs to 15 residues. The V end was cut by 2 bases, the J end by 0 bases, with 10 bases between. The specimen comprised peripheral blood, sampled 28 days after the second AZD1222 dose. J is TRBJ1-1 and V is TRBV6-2 or TRBV6-3; D ambiguous. The sequence was collected from an adult who received the AZD1222 COVID-19 vaccine. This CDR3 is CASSYGGNMNTEAFF. Written as DNA, the CDR3 is TGTGCCAGCAGTTACGGAGGGAACATGAACACTGAAGCTTTCTTT.